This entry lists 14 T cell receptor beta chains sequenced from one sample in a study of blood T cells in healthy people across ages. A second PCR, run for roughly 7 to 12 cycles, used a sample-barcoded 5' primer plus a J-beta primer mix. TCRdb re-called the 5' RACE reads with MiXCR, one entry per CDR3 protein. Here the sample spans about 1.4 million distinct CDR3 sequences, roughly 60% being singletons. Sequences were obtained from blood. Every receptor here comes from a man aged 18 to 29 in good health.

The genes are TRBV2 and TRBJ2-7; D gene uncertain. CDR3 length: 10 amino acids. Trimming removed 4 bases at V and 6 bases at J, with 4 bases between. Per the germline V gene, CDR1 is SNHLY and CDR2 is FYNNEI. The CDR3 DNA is TGTGCCAGCAGTGGACTCGAGCAGTACTTC. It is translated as CASSGLEQYF.

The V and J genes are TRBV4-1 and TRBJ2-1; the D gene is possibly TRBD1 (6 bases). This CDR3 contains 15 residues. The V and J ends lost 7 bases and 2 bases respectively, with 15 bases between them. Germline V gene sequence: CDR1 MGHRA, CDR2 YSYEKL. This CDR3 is CASTPGQGTYNEQFF. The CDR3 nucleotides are TGCGCCAGCACCCCCGGCCAGGGGACCTACAATGAGCAGTTCTTC.

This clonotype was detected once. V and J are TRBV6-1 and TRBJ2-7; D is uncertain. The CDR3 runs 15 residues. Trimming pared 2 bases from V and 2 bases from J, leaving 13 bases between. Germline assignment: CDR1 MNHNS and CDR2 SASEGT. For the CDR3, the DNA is TGTGCCAGCAGTGAATTGACCCAACCCACCTACGAGCAGTACTTC. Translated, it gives CASSELTQPTYEQYF.

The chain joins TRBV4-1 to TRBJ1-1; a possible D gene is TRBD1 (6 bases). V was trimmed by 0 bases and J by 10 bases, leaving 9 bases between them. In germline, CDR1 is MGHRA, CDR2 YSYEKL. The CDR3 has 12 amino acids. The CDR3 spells CASSQDRGGAFF. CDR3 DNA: TGCGCCAGCAGCCAAGATAGAGGGGGAGCTTTCTTT.

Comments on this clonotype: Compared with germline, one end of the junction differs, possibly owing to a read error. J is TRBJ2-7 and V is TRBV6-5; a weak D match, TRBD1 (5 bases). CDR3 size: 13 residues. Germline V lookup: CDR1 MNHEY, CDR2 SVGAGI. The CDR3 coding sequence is TGTGCCTGCAGTTACCAGGGATCGGTTGAGCAGTACTTC. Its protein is CACSYQGSVEQYF.

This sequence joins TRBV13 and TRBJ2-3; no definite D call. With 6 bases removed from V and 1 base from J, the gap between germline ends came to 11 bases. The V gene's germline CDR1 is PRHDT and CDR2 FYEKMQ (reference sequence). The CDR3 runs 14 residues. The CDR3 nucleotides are TGTGCCAGCAGGAGGAAGGTGGGCACAGATACGCAGTATTTT. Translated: CASRRKVGTDTQYF. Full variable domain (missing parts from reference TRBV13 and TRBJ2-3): AAGVIQSPRHLIKEKRETATLKCYPIPRHDTVYWYQQGPGQDPQFLISFYEKMQSDKGSIPDRFSAQQFSDYHSELNMSSLELGDSALYFCASRRKVGTDTQYFGPGTRLTVL.

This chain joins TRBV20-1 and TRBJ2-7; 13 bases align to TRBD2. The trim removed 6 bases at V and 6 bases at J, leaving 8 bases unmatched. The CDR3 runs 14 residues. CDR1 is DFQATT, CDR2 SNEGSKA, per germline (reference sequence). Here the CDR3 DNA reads TGCAGTGCCTTACCTGGACTAGCGGGAGTCGAGCAGTACTTC. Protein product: CSALPGLAGVEQYF.

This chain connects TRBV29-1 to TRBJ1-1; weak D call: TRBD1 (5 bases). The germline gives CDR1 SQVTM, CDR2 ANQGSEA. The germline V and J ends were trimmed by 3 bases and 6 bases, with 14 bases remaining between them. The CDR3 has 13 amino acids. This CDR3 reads CSVDSGRVAEAFF. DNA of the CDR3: TGCAGCGTTGATAGCGGCAGGGTCGCTGAAGCTTTCTTT.

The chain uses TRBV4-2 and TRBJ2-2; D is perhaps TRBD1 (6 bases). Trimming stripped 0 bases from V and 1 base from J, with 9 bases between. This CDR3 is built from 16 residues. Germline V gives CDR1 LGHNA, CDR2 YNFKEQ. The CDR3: CASSQEQGMNTGELFF. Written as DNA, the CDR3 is TGTGCCAGCAGCCAAGAGCAGGGGATGAACACCGGGGAGCTGTTTTTT.

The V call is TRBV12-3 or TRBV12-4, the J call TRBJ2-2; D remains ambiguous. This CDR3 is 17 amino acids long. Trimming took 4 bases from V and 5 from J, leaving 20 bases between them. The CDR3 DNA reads TGTGCCAGCAGTTCGCCCGGCAGCCCCGGTCCGACCGGGGAGCTGTTTTTT. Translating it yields CASSSPGSPGPTGELFF.

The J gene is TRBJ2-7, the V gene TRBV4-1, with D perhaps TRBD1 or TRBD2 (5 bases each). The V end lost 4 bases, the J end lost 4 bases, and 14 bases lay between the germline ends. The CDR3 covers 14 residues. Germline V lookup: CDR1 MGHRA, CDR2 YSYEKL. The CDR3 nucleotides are TGCGCCAGCAGCCTCGGGACCCAGGATTACGAGCAGTACTTC. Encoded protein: CASSLGTQDYEQYF.

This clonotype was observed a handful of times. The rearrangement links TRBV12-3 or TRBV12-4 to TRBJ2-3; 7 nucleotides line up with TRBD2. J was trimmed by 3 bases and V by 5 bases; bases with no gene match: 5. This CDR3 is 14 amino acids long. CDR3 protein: CASSVWEGTDTQYF. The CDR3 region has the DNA TGTGCCAGCAGTGTATGGGAGGGAACAGATACGCAGTATTTT.

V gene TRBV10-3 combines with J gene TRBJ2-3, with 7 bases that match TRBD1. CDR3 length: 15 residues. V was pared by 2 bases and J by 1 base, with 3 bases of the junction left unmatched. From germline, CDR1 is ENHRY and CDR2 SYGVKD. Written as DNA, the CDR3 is TGTGCCATCAGTGAGGGGGACAGACGCACAGATACGCAGTATTTT. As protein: CAISEGDRRTDTQYF.

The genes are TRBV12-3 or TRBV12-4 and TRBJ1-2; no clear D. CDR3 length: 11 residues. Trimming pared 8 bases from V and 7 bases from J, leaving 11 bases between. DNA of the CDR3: TGTGCCAGCTCCTCGGCGCGTGGCTACACCTTC. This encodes CASSSARGYTF.